This section outlines one T cell receptor beta chain sequence together with its context. Generated by immunoSEQ multiplex PCR, the TCRdb table keeps only in-frame clones and is missing some. Among more than 250,000 clones listed, around 88% were seen once. The data originate from a study of blood T cell repertoires in COVID-19. Study summary: Specimens from acute and convalescent COVID-19 originated in the United States, Italy and Spain. In each case, the material was cDNA or gDNA derived from T cells, B-cell-depleted T cells, or PBMCs.

The CDR3 length is 13 residues. Germline lookup yields CDR1 GTSNPN and CDR2 SVGIG (reference sequence). V lost 4 bases to trimming and J lost 6 bases; unmatched junction nucleotides: 6. Study members were between roughly 18 and 90 years old and lived in 24 US regions. Participants had their cohort set by participant-reported clinical history. The sequence derives from a woman aged 40 to 50 who had recovered from COVID-19. The sequencing input was PBMCs or T cells enriched from blood (not recorded which). The chain couples TRBV30 to TRBJ2-1, with 7 bases lining up with TRBD2. The DNA of the CDR3 is TGTGCCTGGACGAAGCGGGGAATCAATGAGCAGTTCTTC. As protein: CAWTKRGINEQFF.